These 16 T cell receptor beta chains share one sample of origin, sequenced in a study of blood T cell repertoires in COVID-19 (dated by TCRdb to the early 2020s). The library was generated by the immunoSEQ multiplex PCR assay. The table was pulled from immuneACCESS by TCRdb, which kept in-frame rearrangements only. Such tables lose some clones; where checked, under half of the loss comes from unresolved V genes, and the rest has no known cause. A total of tens of thousands of clones appear in this sample, around 87% of them only once. The ten most abundant clones make up 6% to 8.5% of the sample. The sequenced material came from peripheral blood. The origin of the receptors is a man aged 55 to 70 with acute or convalescent COVID-19.

By sample share, this clone is medium-sized. This rearrangement joins TRBV12-3 or TRBV12-4 to TRBJ1-1; no clear D gene. V was shortened by 5 bases and J by 8 bases, with 15 bases between the two germline ends. The CDR3 extends over 13 amino acids. CDR3 bases: TGTGCCAGCAGTCGAGGGAAGCCAACCGAAGCTTTCTTT. Protein sequence: CASSRGKPTEAFF.

This chain links TRBV6-6 with TRBJ2-3; 15 bases are shared with TRBD2. CDR3 length equals 16 residues. CDR1 is MNHNY and CDR2 is SVGAGI in the germline V gene (reference sequence). The ends lost 4 bases at V and 6 bases at J; junction bases unmatched: 5. The CDR3 sequence is CASSFGTSGGKDTQYF. The CDR3 DNA follows: TGTGCCAGCAGTTTCGGGACTAGCGGGGGGAAGGATACGCAGTATTTT.

This chain connects TRBV20-1 to TRBJ1-2, with D unclear. Germline CDR1 reads DFQATT; CDR2 reads SNEGSKA (reference sequence). The CDR3 runs 12 residues. Trimming stripped 3 bases from V and 7 bases from J, with 12 bases between. The CDR3 loop reads CSASEGDGGYTF. The CDR3 DNA reads TGCAGTGCTAGTGAGGGAGACGGTGGCTACACCTTC.

V is TRBV18 and J is TRBJ1-1, with D uncertain. Trimming pared 3 bases from V and 3 bases from J, leaving 8 bases between. The length of the CDR3 is 13 residues. Per germline, CDR1 KGHSH and CDR2 LQKENI. The CDR3: CASSPFKYTEAFF. DNA of the CDR3: TGTGCCAGCTCACCCTTTAAATACACTGAAGCTTTCTTT.

Regarding this clone: One junction end does not reproduce the germline sequence, and a read error may be involved. The rearrangement links TRBV10-3 to TRBJ2-7; TRBD1 agrees at 10 bases. There are 18 residues in the CDR3. CDR1 ENHRY and CDR2 SYGVKD come from the germline V gene. DNA for the CDR3: TGTGCCATCTGTGAAGCGACAGGGGGCGCCACGAACTCCTACGAGCAGTACTTC. This gives the protein CAICEATGGATNSYEQYF.

The chain uses TRBV7-2 and TRBJ1-1; weak D call: TRBD1 (6 bases). The CDR3 is 15 residues long. V lost 5 bases and J lost 3, with 16 bases in between. Germline V CDR1 and CDR2: SGHTA, FQGNSA. This CDR3 reads CASSPRWGLDTEAFF. CDR3 in DNA: TGTGCCAGCAGCCCTAGATGGGGGCTGGACACTGAAGCTTTCTTT.

This clone occurred a few times. V is TRBV24-1 and J is TRBJ1-1; D remains unclear. The CDR3 length is 13 residues. V was clipped by 3 bases and J by 1 base, with 5 bases between them. Germline assignment: CDR1 KGHDR and CDR2 SFDVKD. CDR3 nucleotides: TGTGCCACCAGTGATGAGGAGAACACTGAAGCTTTCTTT. Its translation: CATSDEENTEAFF.

This chain uses TRBV6-1 with TRBJ1-2; D not resolved. Germline CDR1 and CDR2: MNHNS and SASEGT. Trimming took 3 bases from V and 5 from J, leaving 16 bases between them. This CDR3 is 15 amino acids long. CDR3 sequence reads: CASSDGQVAPYGYTF. In nucleotides, the CDR3 is TGTGCCAGCAGTGATGGCCAGGTGGCACCTTATGGCTACACCTTC.

The chain recombines TRBV13 with TRBJ2-5; tentative D call: TRBD1 (6 bases). Per the germline V gene, CDR1 is PRHDT and CDR2 is FYEKMQ (reference sequence). Trimming removed 3 bases from V and 9 bases from J, with 14 bases in between. There are 13 residues in the CDR3. The chain's CDR3 is CASSFRDKGAQYF. The CDR3 DNA reads as TGTGCCAGCAGCTTCCGGGACAAGGGGGCCCAGTACTTC.

The chain links TRBV7-2 to TRBJ2-3, with D possibly matching TRBD2 (5 bases). The CDR3 loop spans 12 amino acids. The V gene lost 7 bases and the J gene lost 1 base, with 6 bases spanning the gap. Germline V gene sequence: CDR1 SGHTA, CDR2 FQGNSA. The CDR3 region is CASKRGTDTQYF. As DNA, the CDR3 is TGTGCCAGCAAGAGGGGCACAGATACGCAGTATTTT.

The rearrangement links TRBV3-1 (or the pseudogene TRBV3-2) to TRBJ2-1; 9 bases fit TRBD1. The germline gives CDR1 LGHDT, CDR2 YNNKEL (reference sequence). V was pared by 3 bases and J by 9 bases, with 9 bases of the junction left unmatched. This CDR3 has 15 residues. The CDR3 DNA sequence: TGTGCCAGCAGCCAGCAACAGGGGGCGGGAAGTGAGCAGTTCTTC. Protein: CASSQQQGAGSEQFF.

J is TRBJ2-3 and V is TRBV5-5, with D maybe TRBD1 (7 bases). Per the germline V gene, CDR1 is SGHKS and CDR2 is YYEKEE (reference sequence). The germline V and J ends were trimmed by 0 bases and 1 base, with 18 bases remaining between them. This CDR3 is 18 amino acids long. CDR3: CASSLVAGIQGGTDTQYF. The CDR3 nucleotides read TGTGCCAGCAGCTTGGTTGCGGGAATTCAGGGGGGCACAGATACGCAGTATTTT.

The chain is built from TRBV4-1 and TRBJ2-6; 10 nucleotides line up with TRBD1. Trimming cost V 3 bases and J 4 bases; bases outside gene matches: 6. Germline V lookup: CDR1 MGHRA, CDR2 YSYEKL. The CDR3 totals 17 residues. The CDR3 DNA reads TGCGCCAGCAGCCAGAGACAGGGGGCGAGGGGGGCCAACGTCCTGACTTTC. It encodes CASSQRQGARGANVLTF.

V and J are TRBV30 and TRBJ2-7; tentative D call: TRBD1 (6 bases). CDR3 length equals 14 residues. V was trimmed by 3 bases and J by 3 bases, leaving 15 bases between them. CDR1 and CDR2 from the germline V gene are GTSNPN and SVGIG (reference sequence). The CDR3 bases are TGTGCCTGGAGGAGAGGACAGAACAACTACGAGCAGTACTTC. Its translation: CAWRRGQNNYEQYF. Full variable domain (outside the CDR3, taken from reference TRBV30 and TRBJ2-7): SQTIHQWPATLVQPVGSPLSLECTVEGTSNPNLYWYRQAAGRGLQLLFYSVGIGQISSEVPQNLSASRPQDRQFILSSKKLLLSDSGFYLCAWRRGQNNYEQYFGPGTRLTVT.

CDR3 coding DNA: TGCAGCGCTCGGACAGGGGGCAATCAGCCCCAGCATTTT. Translating gives CSARTGGNQPQHF. The chain couples TRBV29-1 to TRBJ1-5; 9 positions agree with TRBD1. Unmatched junction bases numbered 3, after V lost 7 bases and J lost 2 bases. Germline assignment: CDR1 SQVTM and CDR2 ANQGSEA. CDR3 size: 13 residues.

The V and J genes are TRBV15 and TRBJ2-5; D perhaps matches TRBD1 (5 bases). With 0 bases removed from V and 3 bases from J, the gap between germline ends came to 17 bases. The CDR3 consists of 17 residues. Germline CDR1 LNHNV, CDR2 YYDKDF (reference sequence). The DNA for the CDR3 is TGTGCCACCAGCAGAGATGGGGCCCGCTTTACGAAAGAGACCCAGTACTTC. This sequence encodes CATSRDGARFTKETQYF.